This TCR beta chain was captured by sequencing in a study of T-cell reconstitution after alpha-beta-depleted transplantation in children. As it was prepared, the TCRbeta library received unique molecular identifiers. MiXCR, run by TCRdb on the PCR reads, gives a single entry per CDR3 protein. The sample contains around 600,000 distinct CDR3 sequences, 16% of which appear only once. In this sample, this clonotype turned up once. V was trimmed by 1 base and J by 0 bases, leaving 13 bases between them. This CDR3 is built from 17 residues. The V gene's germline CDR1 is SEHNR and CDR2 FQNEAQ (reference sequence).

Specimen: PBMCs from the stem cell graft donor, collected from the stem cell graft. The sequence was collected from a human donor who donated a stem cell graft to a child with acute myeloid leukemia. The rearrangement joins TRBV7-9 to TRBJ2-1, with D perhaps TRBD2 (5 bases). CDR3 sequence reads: CASSLVQAVSSYNEQFF. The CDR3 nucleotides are TGTGCCAGCAGCTTAGTTCAAGCGGTCAGCTCCTACAATGAGCAGTTCTTC.